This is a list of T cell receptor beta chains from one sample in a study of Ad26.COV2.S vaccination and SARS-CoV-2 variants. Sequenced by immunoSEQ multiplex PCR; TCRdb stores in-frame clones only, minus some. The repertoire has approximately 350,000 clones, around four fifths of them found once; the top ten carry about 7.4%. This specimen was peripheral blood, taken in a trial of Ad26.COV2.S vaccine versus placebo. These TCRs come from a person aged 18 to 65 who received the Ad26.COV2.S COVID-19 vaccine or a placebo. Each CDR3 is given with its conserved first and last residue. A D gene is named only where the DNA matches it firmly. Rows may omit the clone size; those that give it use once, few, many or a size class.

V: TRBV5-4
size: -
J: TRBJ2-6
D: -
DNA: TGTGCCAGCAGCACCCGGGACTCTGGGGCCAACGTCCTGACTTTC
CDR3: CASSTRDSGANVLTF

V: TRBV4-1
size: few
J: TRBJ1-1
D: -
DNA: TGCGCCAGCAGCCAAAACTGGGGAATGAACACTGAAGCTTTCTTT
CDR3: CASSQNWGMNTEAFF

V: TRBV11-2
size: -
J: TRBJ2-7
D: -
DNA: TGTGCCAGCAGCTTAGATCCGATTGGCGAGCAGTACTTC
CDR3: CASSLDPIGEQYF

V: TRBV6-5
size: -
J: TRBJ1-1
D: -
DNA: TGTGCCAGCAGTTACACGACCCCGAACACTGAAGCTTTCTTT
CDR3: CASSYTTPNTEAFF

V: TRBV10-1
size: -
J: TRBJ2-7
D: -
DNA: TGCGCCAGCAGTGAAGTTGTGGCAGCGACCTACGAGCAGTACTTC
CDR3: CASSEVVAATYEQYF

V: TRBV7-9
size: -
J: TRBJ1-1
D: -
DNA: TGTGCCAGCAGCACCACGCGGTACAGGGTCCTGGCAACTGAAGCTTTCTTT
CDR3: CASSTTRYRVLATEAFF

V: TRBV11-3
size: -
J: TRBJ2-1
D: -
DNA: TGTGCCAGCAGCTCGGACGTGGATGAGCAGTTCTTC
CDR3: CASSSDVDEQFF

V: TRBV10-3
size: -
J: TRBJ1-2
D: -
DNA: TGTGCCATCAGTGATGACCCCAACAGTCACGGCTACACCTTC
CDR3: CAISDDPNSHGYTF

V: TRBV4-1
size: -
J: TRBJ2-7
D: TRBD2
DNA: TGCGCCCGCAGCCGGGGCGGGGGAGATGGGGCATACGAGCAGTACTTC
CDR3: CARSRGGGDGAYEQYF

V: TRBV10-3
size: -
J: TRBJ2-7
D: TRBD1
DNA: TGTGCCATCAGCTGGGGACAGGGGGCATCTGAGCAGTACTTC
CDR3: CAISWGQGASEQYF

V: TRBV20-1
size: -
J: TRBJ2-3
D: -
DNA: TGCAGTGCCCCCGCCGCAGATACGCAGTATTTT
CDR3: CSAPAADTQYF

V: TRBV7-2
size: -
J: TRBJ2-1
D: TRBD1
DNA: TGTGCCAGCAGCTTAGAGGGGGCCTCCTACAATGAGCAGTTCTTC
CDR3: CASSLEGASYNEQFF

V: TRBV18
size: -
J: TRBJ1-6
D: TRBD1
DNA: TGTGCCACCGCCCAGGGGGCGCGGCGGAATTCACCCCTCCACTTT
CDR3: CATAQGARRNSPLHF

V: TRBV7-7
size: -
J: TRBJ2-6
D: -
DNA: TGTGCCAGCACCGACTCTGGGGCCAACGTCCTGACTTTC
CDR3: CASTDSGANVLTF

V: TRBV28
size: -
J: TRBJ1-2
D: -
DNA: TGTGCCAGCAGCCGATCCTTAGGGTCTGGCTACACCTTC
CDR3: CASSRSLGSGYTF

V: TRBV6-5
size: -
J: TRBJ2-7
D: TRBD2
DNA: TGTGCCAGCAGTTCACTAGCGGGGGACTACGAGCAGTACTTC
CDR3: CASSSLAGDYEQYF

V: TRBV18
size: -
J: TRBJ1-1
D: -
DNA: TGTGCCAGCTCACCATACAGGGATGACACTGAAGCTTTCTTT
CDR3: CASSPYRDDTEAFF

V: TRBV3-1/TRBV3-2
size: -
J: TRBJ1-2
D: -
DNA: TGTGCCAGCGGAGAGGGGGGAGTGAGCTATGGCTACACCTTC
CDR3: CASGEGGVSYGYTF

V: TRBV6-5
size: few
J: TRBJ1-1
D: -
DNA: TGTGCCAGCCCCCCGGTGGAGGTATCGGGTGAAGCTTTCTTT
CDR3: CASPPVEVSGEAFF

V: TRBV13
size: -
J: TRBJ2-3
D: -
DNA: TGTGCCAGCAGCACAACCCTCGCCACAGATACGCAGTATTTT
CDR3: CASSTTLATDTQYF

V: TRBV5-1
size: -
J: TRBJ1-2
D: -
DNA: TGCGCCAGCAGCTTGGCCGAGACGGTAAGAGGCGGCTACACCTTC
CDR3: CASSLAETVRGGYTF

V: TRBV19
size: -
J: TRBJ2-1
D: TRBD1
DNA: TGTGCCAGTACCAGGGACAGGTTGAAGGGTCCTAGGGATGAGCAGTTCTTC
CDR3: CASTRDRLKGPRDEQFF

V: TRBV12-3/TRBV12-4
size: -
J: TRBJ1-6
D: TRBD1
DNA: TGTGCCAGCAGACCTCGTAGGGGGCAGCCCCTCCACTTT
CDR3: CASRPRRGQPLHF

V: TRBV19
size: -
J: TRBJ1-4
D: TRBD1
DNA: TGTGCCAGTAGTATCAGGACAGGGCTGAAAAAACTGTTTTTT
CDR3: CASSIRTGLKKLFF

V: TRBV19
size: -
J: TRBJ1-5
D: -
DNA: TGTGCCAGTAGTATAGATCCGGGAAAGGGTGCTCAGCCCCAGCATTTT
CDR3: CASSIDPGKGAQPQHF

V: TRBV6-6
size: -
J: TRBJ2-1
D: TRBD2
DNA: TGTGCATCAGCGGGAGTTGTGGGGAACGAGCAGTTCTTC
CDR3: CASAGVVGNEQFF

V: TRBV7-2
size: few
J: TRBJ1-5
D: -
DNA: TGTGCCAGCAGCCAGGGTTATAGCAATCAGCCCCAGCATTTT
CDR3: CASSQGYSNQPQHF

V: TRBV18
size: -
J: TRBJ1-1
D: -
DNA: TGTGCCAGCTCGTGGGGACACTTGAACACTGAAGCTTTCTTT
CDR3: CASSWGHLNTEAFF

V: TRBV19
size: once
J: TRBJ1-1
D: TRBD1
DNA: TGTGCCAGTAGTATCCAGGGGGCCACTGAAGCTTTCTTT
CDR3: CASSIQGATEAFF

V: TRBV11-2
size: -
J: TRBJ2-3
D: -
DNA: TGTGCCAGCAGCCGCGTGTCGGGACTCAGTACAGATACGCAGTATTTT
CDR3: CASSRVSGLSTDTQYF

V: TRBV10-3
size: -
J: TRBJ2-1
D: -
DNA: TGTGCCACCGGACCTAGGGACGTAGATGAGCAGTTCTTC
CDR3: CATGPRDVDEQFF

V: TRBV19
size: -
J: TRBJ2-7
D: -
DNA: TGTGCCAGTAGTAGGCAAGCGGCCGGCTCAGGGGAGCAGTACTTC
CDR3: CASSRQAAGSGEQYF

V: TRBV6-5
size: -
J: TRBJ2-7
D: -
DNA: TGTGCCAGCAGGGAGACAAGAACCTACGAGCAGTACTTC
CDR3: CASRETRTYEQYF

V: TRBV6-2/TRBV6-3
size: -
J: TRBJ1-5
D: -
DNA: TGTGCCAGCAGTTACATCCGACAGCTGGCCACGAGAGGTCAGCCCCAGCATTTT
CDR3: CASSYIRQLATRGQPQHF

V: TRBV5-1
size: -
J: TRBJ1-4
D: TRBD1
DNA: TGCGCCAGCAGCTTGCGCGGGACAGCTAATGAAAAACTGTTTTTT
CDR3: CASSLRGTANEKLFF

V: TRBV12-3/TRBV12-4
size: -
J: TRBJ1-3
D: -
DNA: TGTGCCAGCAGATTGGGGGGAAACACCATATATTTT
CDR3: CASRLGGNTIYF

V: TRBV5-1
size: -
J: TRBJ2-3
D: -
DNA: TGCGCCAGCAGCTTGTTGGATACGCAGTATTTT
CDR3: CASSLLDTQYF

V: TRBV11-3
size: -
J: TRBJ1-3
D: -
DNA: TGTGCCAGCAGCACGCCCCGTAGCTCTGGAAACACCATATATTTT
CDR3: CASSTPRSSGNTIYF

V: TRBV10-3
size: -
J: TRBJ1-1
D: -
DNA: TGTGCCATCAGTGAGTCTAATGGGAACACTGAAGCTTTCTTT
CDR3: CAISESNGNTEAFF

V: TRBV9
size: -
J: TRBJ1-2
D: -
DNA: TGTGCCAGCAGCGTCGCTCGGTATGGCTACACCTTC
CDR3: CASSVARYGYTF

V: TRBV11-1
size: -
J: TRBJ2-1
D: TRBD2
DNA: TGTGCCACCAAAAGACGGGAGGTCGACAATGAGCAGTTCTTC
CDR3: CATKRREVDNEQFF

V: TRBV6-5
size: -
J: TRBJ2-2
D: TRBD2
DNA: TGTGCCAGCAGAGGGGACTACCAGTCCGGGGAGCTGTTTTTT
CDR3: CASRGDYQSGELFF

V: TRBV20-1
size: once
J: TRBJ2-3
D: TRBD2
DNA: TGCAGTGCTAGTAGCGGGGGGGCTTTGGATACGCAGTATTTT
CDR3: CSASSGGALDTQYF

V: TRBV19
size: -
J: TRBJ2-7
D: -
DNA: TGTGCCAGTAGTTCGCATGGTGACTACGAGCAGTACTTC
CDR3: CASSSHGDYEQYF

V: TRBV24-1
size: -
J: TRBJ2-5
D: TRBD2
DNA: TGTGCCACCAGTGACTCCGGACTAGCGGGACCAGGGGAGACCCAGTACTTC
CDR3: CATSDSGLAGPGETQYF

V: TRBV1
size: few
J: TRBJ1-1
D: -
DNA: TGCACCAGCAGCCAAGCTTCCCCGGGACCAAATTTCAACACTGAAGCTTTCTTT
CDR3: CTSSQASPGPNFNTEAFF

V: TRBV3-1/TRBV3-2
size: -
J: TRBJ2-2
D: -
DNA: TGTGCCAGCAGCACGCGACAGTTAACCCCCAACACCGGGGAGCTGTTTTTT
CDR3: CASSTRQLTPNTGELFF

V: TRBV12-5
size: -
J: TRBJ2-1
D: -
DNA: TGTGCTAGTGGGATATGGCGAGGTAGCGAGAGGCAGTTCTTC
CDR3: CASGIWRGSERQFF

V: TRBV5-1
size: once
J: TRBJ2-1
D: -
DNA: TGCGCCAGCACCCGCGGTAGAGGACAGAGATACAATGAGCAGTTCTTC
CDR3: CASTRGRGQRYNEQFF

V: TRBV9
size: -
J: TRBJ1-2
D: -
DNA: TGTGCCAGCAGCGTAGACAGCAGGACGTATGGCTACACCTTC
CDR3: CASSVDSRTYGYTF